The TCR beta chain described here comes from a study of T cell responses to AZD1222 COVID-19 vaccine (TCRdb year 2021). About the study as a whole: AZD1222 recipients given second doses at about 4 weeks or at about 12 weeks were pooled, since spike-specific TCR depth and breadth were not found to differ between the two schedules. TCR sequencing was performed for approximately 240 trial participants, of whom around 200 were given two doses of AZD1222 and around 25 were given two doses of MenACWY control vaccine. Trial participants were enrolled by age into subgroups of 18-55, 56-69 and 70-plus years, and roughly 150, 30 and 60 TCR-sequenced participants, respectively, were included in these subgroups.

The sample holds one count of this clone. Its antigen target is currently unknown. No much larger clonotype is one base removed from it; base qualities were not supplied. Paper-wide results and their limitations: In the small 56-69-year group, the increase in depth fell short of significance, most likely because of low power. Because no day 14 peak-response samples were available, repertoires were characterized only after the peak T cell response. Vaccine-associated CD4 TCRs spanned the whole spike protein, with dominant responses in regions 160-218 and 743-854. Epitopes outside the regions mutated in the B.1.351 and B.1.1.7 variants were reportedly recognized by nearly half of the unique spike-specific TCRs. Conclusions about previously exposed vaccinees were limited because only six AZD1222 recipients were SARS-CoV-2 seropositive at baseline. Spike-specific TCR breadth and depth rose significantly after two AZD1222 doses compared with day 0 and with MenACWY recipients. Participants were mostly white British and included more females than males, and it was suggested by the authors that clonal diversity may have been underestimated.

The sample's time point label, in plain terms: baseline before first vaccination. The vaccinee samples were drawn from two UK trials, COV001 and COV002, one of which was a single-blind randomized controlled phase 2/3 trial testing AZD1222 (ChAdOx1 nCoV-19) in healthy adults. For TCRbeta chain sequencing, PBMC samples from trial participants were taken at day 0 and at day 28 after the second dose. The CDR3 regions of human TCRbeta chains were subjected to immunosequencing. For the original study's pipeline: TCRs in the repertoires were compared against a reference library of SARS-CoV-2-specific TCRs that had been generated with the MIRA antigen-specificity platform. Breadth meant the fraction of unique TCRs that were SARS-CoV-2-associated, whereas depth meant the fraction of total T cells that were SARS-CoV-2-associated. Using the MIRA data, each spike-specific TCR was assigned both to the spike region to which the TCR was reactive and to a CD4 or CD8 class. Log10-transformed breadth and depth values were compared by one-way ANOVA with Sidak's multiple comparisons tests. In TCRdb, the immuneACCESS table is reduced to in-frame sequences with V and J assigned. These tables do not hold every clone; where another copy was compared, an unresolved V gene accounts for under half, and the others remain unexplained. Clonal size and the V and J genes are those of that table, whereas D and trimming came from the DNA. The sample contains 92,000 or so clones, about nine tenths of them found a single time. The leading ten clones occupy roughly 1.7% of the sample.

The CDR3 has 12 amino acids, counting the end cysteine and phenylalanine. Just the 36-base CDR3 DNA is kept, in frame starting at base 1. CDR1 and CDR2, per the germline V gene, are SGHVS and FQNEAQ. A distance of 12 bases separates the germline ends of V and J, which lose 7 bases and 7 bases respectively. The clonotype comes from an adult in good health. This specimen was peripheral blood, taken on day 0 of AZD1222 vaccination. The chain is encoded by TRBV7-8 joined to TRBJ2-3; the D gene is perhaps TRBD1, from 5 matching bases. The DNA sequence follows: TGTGCCAGCACCCCCAGGGATCATACGCAGTATTTT. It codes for CASTPRDHTQYF.